One sample yielded the 16 T cell receptor beta chains listed below, sequenced in a study of tumor and adjacent non-tumor tissue in lung cancer. RNA was extracted from bulk tissue without any cell sorting. More than 3 cm separated this lung sample from the edge of the tumor. Three rounds of nested PCR, following a modified ARM-PCR protocol, produced the TCRbeta library. TCRdb re-derived calls from the multiplex PCR reads in MiXCR, one entry per CDR3 protein. The sample has around 80,000 distinct CDR3 sequences; more than 65% are singletons. The sample was distant non-tumor lung tissue. These receptors all come from a man aged 65 to 79 with non-small cell lung cancer.

This rearrangement joins TRBV2 to TRBJ1-4; no clear D gene. V gave up 3 bases and J gave up 8 bases, with 22 bases separating them. The CDR3 runs to 17 residues. Germline CDR1 reads SNHLY; CDR2 reads FYNNEI. This chain's CDR3 is CASSDPWLGRVREKLFF. As DNA, the CDR3 is TGTGCCAGCAGTGATCCTTGGTTGGGGAGGGTTCGAGAAAAACTGTTTTTT.

As concerns this clonotype: One end of the junction does not line up with germline, which may come from a read error. The chain joins TRBV6-1 to TRBJ1-1; D not resolved. The CDR3 sequence is 13 residues long. CDR1 and CDR2 (germline): MNHNS, SASEGT. CDR3 nucleotide sequence: TGTGCCAGCAGAAGGAGCGAGAACACCGAAGTTTTCTTT. Encoded protein: CASRRSENTEVFF.

On this clonotype: The junction departs from germline at one end; a sequencing error may be responsible. J is TRBJ2-7 and V is TRBV20-1; D might be TRBD1 (5 bases). CDR1 is DFQATT, CDR2 SNEGSKA, per germline (reference sequence). The CDR3 sequence is 15 residues long. CDR3 protein: CGAARQFELADEQYF. The CDR3 DNA follows: TGCGGTGCTGCAAGACAGTTCGAACTCGCGGACGAGCAGTACTTC.

Notes on this clonotype: The CDR3 does not close with the conserved phenylalanine or tryptophan, likely indicating a read error. The J gene is TRBJ1-2, the V gene TRBV29-1; D remains unclear. The CDR3 covers 13 residues. Per germline, CDR1 SQVTM and CDR2 ANQGSEA. In DNA form, the CDR3 reads TGCAACGTTCTCCAGACGGAAGCCTATGGCTACACCTTA. Protein product: CNVLQTEAYGYTL.

In regard to this clonotype: Without the conserved terminal phenylalanine or tryptophan, this CDR3 likely stems from a read error. The gene calls are TRBV11-3 and TRBJ1-1, with no clear D. Trimming stripped 7 bases from V and 5 bases from J, with 17 bases between. In germline, CDR1 is SGHNT, CDR2 YENEEA. The CDR3 consists of 14 residues. In nucleotides, the CDR3 is TGTGCCAGCACACGGACGGAGGCGTTTACTGAAGCTTTCTCT. Translating it yields CASTRTEAFTEAFS.

A remark on this clonotype: A read error is possible here, since a much larger clone lies one base away. The V call is TRBV28, the J call TRBJ2-6; D unclear. Germline V CDR1 and CDR2: MDHEN, SYDVKM. The CDR3 runs to 17 residues. The CDR3 DNA follows: TGTGCCAGCAGTCCGACATTTCTGGGCTCTGGGACCAACGTCCTGACTTTC. It translates to CASSPTFLGSGTNVLTF. The full variable domain, with the rest looked up from reference TRBV28 and TRBJ2-6, is DVKVTQSSRYLVKRTGEKVFLECVQDMDHENMFWYRQDPGLGLRLIYFSYDVKMKEKGDIPEGYSVSREKKERFSLILESASTNQTSMYLCASSPTFLGSGTNVLTFGAGSRLTVL.

The chain links TRBV11-2 to TRBJ2-3; 10 bases align to TRBD2. Trimming at V came to 11 bases and at J to 5 bases, leaving 10 bases not matched to a gene. The CDR3 contains 14 residues. Germline CDR1 is SGHAT and CDR2 is FQNNGV. The CDR3 DNA sequence: TGTGCCTGGAGCTTAGTAGCGGGGGGAGATACGCAGTATTTT. It translates to CAWSLVAGGDTQYF.

With respect to this clonotype: The junction shows a germline mismatch at one end, possibly a read error. The CDR3 DNA reads TGTGCCAGTAGTATGGGCAGACAGGGCAATCAGCCCCAGGATTTT. As protein: CASSMGRQGNQPQDF. The chain employs TRBV19 and TRBJ1-5; 7 bases are a match to TRBD1. Germline CDR1 LNHDA, CDR2 SQIVND (reference sequence). This CDR3 is 15 amino acids long.

Remarks on this clonotype: A read error is possible here, since a much larger clone lies one base away. The chain joins TRBV14 to TRBJ2-2, with 9 bases matching TRBD1. The V gene's germline CDR1 is SGHDN and CDR2 FVKESK. This CDR3 comprises 13 residues. DNA for the CDR3: TGTGCCTGCAGAGGGACAGGGACCGGGGAGCTGTTTTTT. Amino acids: CACRGTGTGELFF.

This clonotype was seen once. A junction boundary mismatches the germline segment, possibly from a read error. This chain connects TRBV28 to TRBJ1-4; D remains ambiguous. The CDR3 extends over 15 amino acids. Germline CDR1 reads MDHEN; CDR2 reads SYDVKM. The CDR3 is CATSLLGLTNEELFF. CDR3 bases: TGTGCCACCAGTTTACTCGGATTAACTAATGAAGAACTGTTTTTT.

In regard to this clonotype: One end of the junction varies from germline; a read error may be responsible. The chain carries TRBV4-2 and TRBJ2-2; 15 nucleotides agree with TRBD2. Per germline, CDR1 LGHNA and CDR2 YNFKEQ. The CDR3 totals 18 residues. CDR3 sequence (DNA): TGTGCCAGCAGCCAATGGACTAGCGGGAGGGCCGACACCTGGGAGCTGTTTTTT. It translates to CASSQWTSGRADTWELFF.

Note on this clonotype: Relative to the germline gene, one junction end is altered; a read error may explain this. The rearrangement uses TRBV4-1 and TRBJ1-1; no clear D gene. The CDR3 loop spans 13 amino acids. Germline loops: CDR1 MGHRA, CDR2 YSYEKL. In DNA, the CDR3 is TGCGCAAGCAACCAAGGTGGACGGGCTGAAGCTTTCTTT. Encoded protein: CASNQGGRAEAFF.

Details on this clonotype: It is likely a read error, because the conserved phenylalanine at the end of the CDR3 is missing. It is unclear where the CDR3 begins or ends on the DNA, so no DNA is shown, and the CDR3 is as TCRdb lists it. V is TRBV20-1 and J is TRBJ2-5; the table's TRBD2 call for D was not verified on the DNA. Germline loops: CDR1 DFQATT, CDR2 SNEGSKA (reference sequence). The CDR3 spans 13 residues, counting both ends. The CDR3 spells CSAAPGLQETQYS.

This clonotype showed up many times. The chain is built from TRBV6-1 and TRBJ2-2, with 9 bases aligning to TRBD1. CDR3 length: 17 residues. Germline CDR1 MNHNS, CDR2 SASEGT. J gave up 0 bases and V 2 bases, and 4 bases lay outside the gene matches. The CDR3 here is CASSEYRGPSNTGELFF. CDR3 nucleotide sequence: TGTGCCAGCAGTGAATACAGGGGGCCGTCGAACACCGGGGAGCTGTTTTTT.

Details on this clonotype: One junction end disagrees with the germline gene, perhaps due to a read error. The gene calls are TRBV4-1 and TRBJ2-7; 9 bases map to TRBD2. Germline CDR1 reads MGHRA; CDR2 reads YSYEKL. The CDR3 runs to 16 residues. For the CDR3, the DNA is TGCGCCAACAGCCGGACACTAGCGGGTGAGGGGGACAGGCAGTACTTC. Translation: CANSRTLAGEGDRQYF.

The chain couples TRBV20-1 to TRBJ2-1; 8 positions agree with TRBD2. CDR1 is DFQATT, CDR2 SNEGSKA, per germline (reference sequence). V was clipped by 6 bases and J by 3 bases; unmatched bases: 7. This CDR3 is built from 14 residues. Here the CDR3 DNA reads TGCAGTGCCCCGGGGGGGCCTAACTACAATGAGCAGTTCTTC. This encodes CSAPGGPNYNEQFF.